The sequence of this T cell receptor (beta chain) was determined in a study of control samples from healthy donors and cancer patients (TCRdb year 2020). There are 14 amino acids in the CDR3, from cysteine to phenylalanine inclusive. Only the CDR3 DNA is retained, 42 bases long and in frame from the first base. CDR1 and CDR2 are drawn from the germline V gene: SNHLY, FYNNEI. V lost 3 bases and J lost 0 bases; the stretch between them is 5 bases long. In the case of this clone: Its recognized antigen is unknown. The input lacks base qualities; no much larger clone sits a single base away.

The library was produced with the immunoSEQ multiplex PCR assay. TCRdb mirrors the immuneACCESS table, restricted to in-frame sequences. Some clones are absent from its copies; in checked studies, under half trace to an unresolved V gene, and the reason for the others is unknown. Within this sample are 150,000 to 200,000 clones, with approximately 94% of them counted one time only. The biggest ten clones account for 1.3% of the sample. This chain joins TRBV2 to TRBJ1-4, with no reliable assignment of the D segment. This TCR was sampled from a woman under 30 in good health. The material sequenced was blood. The CDR3 corresponds to CASSDRSTNEKLFF. DNA sequence: TGTGCCAGCAGTGACAGGTCAACTAATGAAAAACTGTTTTTT. Outside the CDR3, residues come from the reference TRBV2 and TRBJ1-4 proteins, so the full variable domain is: EPEVTQTPSHQVTQMGQEVILRCVPISNHLYFYWYRQILGQKVEFLVSFYNNEISEKSEIFDDQFSVERPDGSNFTLKIRSTKLEDSAMYFCASSDRSTNEKLFFGSGTQLSVL.